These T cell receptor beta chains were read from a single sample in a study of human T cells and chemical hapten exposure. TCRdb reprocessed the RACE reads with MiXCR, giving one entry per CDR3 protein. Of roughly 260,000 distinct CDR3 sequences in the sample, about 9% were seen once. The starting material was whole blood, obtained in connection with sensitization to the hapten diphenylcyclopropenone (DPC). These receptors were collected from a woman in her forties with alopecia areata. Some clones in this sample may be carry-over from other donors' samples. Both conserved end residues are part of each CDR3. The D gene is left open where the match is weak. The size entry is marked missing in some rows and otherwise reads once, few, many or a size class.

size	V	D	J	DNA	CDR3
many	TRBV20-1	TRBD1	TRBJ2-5	TGCAGTGCTAGAGGACCCGGGGACAGAAAAGAGACCCAGTACTTC	CSARGPGDRKETQYF
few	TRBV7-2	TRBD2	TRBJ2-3	TGTGCCAGCAGTCTAACTAGCGGGGGGGGCACAGATACGCAGTATTTT	CASSLTSGGGTDTQYF
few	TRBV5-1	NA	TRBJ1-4	TGCGCCAGCAGCCAGACAGCCGCAACTAATGAAAAACTGTTTTTT	CASSQTAATNEKLFF
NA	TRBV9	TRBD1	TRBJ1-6	TGTGCCAGCAGCGTAACTGGCGGGACAGGGGGCGTAAGTTCACCCCTCCACTTT	CASSVTGGTGGVSSPLHF
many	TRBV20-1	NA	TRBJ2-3	TGCAGTGCTAGAGGACCTCCCCCAGATACGCAGTATTTT	CSARGPPPDTQYF
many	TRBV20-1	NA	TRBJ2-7	TGCAGTGCTAGAGTCCTTGGGGGCGCGAACTACGAGCAGTACTTC	CSARVLGGANYEQYF
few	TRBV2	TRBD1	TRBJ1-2	TGTGCCAGCAGTGAACTAAAGGGGGCTGGGTATGGCTACACCTTC	CASSELKGAGYGYTF
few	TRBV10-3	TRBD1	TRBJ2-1	TGTGCCATCAGTTACGGCAGGGGGAATGAGCAGTTCTTC	CAISYGRGNEQFF
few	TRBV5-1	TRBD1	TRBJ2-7	TGCGCCAGCAGCCGGCCCGGGACAGGGTTCTACGAGCAGTACTTC	CASSRPGTGFYEQYF
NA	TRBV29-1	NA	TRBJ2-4	TGCAGCGCCCAGACAGGACTAGCCAAAAACATTCAGTACTTC	CSAQTGLAKNIQYF
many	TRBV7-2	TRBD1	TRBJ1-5	TGTGCCAGCAGCTTTACAGGGGTGGGTCAGCCCCAGCATTTT	CASSFTGVGQPQHF
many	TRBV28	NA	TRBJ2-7	TGTGCCAGCAGTTGGGGCGCCCCGGTCGAGCAGTACTTC	CASSWGAPVEQYF
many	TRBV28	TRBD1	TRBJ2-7	TGTGCCAGCAGTTTTGTCGGGACAGGGGTCTACGAGCAGTACTTC	CASSFVGTGVYEQYF
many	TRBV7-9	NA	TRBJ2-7	TGTGCCAGCAGTCCTCGGGACACACCTCGGGGCGAGCAGTACTTC	CASSPRDTPRGEQYF
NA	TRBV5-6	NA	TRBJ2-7	TGTGCCAGCAGCTTTTTCTGGGGAACCTACGAGCAGTACTTC	CASSFFWGTYEQYF
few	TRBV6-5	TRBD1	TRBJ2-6	TGTGCCAGCACCCGTACGGGACAGTCCTTTCAATCTGGGGCCAACGTCCTGACTTTC	CASTRTGQSFQSGANVLTF
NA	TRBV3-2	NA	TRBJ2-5	TGTGCCAGCAGCCACAGGACTAGTTTTCCCCTCCAAGAGACCCAGTACTTC	CASSHRTSFPLQETQYF
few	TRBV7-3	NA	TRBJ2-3	TGTGCCAGCAGCCCCCGCCGGGGTACGCAGTATTTT	CASSPRRGTQYF
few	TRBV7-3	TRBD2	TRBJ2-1	TGTGCCAGCAGCTTTGTGGGCGGGAGGGCCGTCAATGAGCAGTTCTTC	CASSFVGGRAVNEQFF
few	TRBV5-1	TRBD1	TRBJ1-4	TGCGCCAGCACCCCGGGACAGGGTAGTGAAAAACTGTTTTTT	CASTPGQGSEKLFF
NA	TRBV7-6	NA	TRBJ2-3	TGTGCCAGCAGCTTAAAACCAACCGGGGCAGATACGCAGTATTTT	CASSLKPTGADTQYF
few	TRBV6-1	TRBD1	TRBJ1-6	TGTGCCAGCAGTGGCATCGGGGGGACAGGGGGATCACCCCTCCACTTT	CASSGIGGTGGSPLHF
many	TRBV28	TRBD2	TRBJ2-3	TGTGCCAGCAGTTTCAGCGGGAGGGAGGGGGATACAGATACGCAGTATTTT	CASSFSGREGDTDTQYF
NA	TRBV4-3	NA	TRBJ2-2	TGCGCCAGCAGCCAAGAACCGAATACGAACACCGGGGAGCTGTTTTTT	CASSQEPNTNTGELFF
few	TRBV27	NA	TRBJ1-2	TGTGCCAGCAGCCCAGGGGTCCAAAACTATGGCTACACCTTC	CASSPGVQNYGYTF
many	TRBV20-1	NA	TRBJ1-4	TGCAGTGCCAGAGATCTAAGTGGTTCAGGGGAAAAACTGTTTTTT	CSARDLSGSGEKLFF
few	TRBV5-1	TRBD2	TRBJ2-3	TGCGCCAGCAGCTTGGGGGACTATGCAGATACGCAGTATTTT	CASSLGDYADTQYF
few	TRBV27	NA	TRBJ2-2	TGTGCCAGCAGTACCCGACAGGACAATCATTTGTACACCGGGGAGCTGTTTTTT	CASSTRQDNHLYTGELFF
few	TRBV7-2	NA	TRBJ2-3	TGTGCCAGCAGCTTATTCGGGGGCCGAGATACGCAGTATTTT	CASSLFGGRDTQYF
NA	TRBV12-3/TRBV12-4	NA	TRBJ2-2	TGTGCCAGCAGTCCGACAGCCCCCTTCGGGGAGCCGTTTTTT	CASSPTAPFGEPFF
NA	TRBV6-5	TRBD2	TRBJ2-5	TGTGCCAGCAGTTTTAGCGGGGCCCTCCAAGAGACCCAGTACTTC	CASSFSGALQETQYF
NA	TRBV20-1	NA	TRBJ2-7	TGCTTGAGCGGGCCTTCTCCCTACGAGCAGTACTTC	CLSGPSPYEQYF
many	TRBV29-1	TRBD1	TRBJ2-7	TGCAGCGTTGAAGATCGGGGGACAGGGGGCTTAGGACCCTCTGACGAGCAGTACTTC	CSVEDRGTGGLGPSDEQYF
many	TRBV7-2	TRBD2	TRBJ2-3	TGTGCCAGCAGTCTTAGCGGGGCCACAGATACGCAGTATTTT	CASSLSGATDTQYF
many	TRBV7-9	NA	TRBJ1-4	TGTGCCAGCAGCTCCGTACGGGGGAGGCCTAATGAAAAACTGTTTTTT	CASSSVRGRPNEKLFF
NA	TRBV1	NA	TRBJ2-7	TGCACCAGCAGCCCGGGACTCACCTACGAGCAGTACTTC	CTSSPGLTYEQYF
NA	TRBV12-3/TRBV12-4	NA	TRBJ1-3	TGTGCCAGCAGTTTAGTAGGGGCTTCCTCTGGAAACACCATATATTTT	CASSLVGASSGNTIYF
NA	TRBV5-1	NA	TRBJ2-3	TGCGCCAGCAGCTCCGAGAACCCCACAGATACGCAGTATTTT	CASSSENPTDTQYF
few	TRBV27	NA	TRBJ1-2	TGTGCCAGCAGTAAGGGGTCATACTATGGCTACACCTTC	CASSKGSYYGYTF
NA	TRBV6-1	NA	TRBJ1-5	TGTGCCACTATGCCCCGGTGGCCGGGACGTGGTGGCAATCAGCCCCAGCATTTT	CATMPRWPGRGGNQPQHF